These 32 T cell receptor beta chains were sequenced from one sample in a study of blood T cell repertoires in COVID-19. Profiling relied on immunoSEQ multiplex PCR, and the TCRdb table lists in-frame clones only, not all of them. The sample includes around 300,000 clones, approximately 92% of them seen just once. The sample taken for sequencing was PBMCs or T cells enriched from blood (not recorded which). The receptors shown here come from a woman between 18 and 30 years old who had recovered from COVID-19.

V is TRBV15 and J is TRBJ1-2, with 9 bases identical to TRBD1. Unmatched junction bases numbered 5, after V lost 3 bases and J lost 6 bases. Germline-derived CDR1 and CDR2 are LNHNV and YYDKDF (reference sequence). The CDR3 runs 14 residues. The CDR3 DNA sequence: TGTGCCACCAGCAGGTGGGACAGGGAAAATGGCTACACCTTC. This encodes CATSRWDRENGYTF.

The genes are TRBV11-2 and TRBJ2-3; 11 positions match TRBD2. J gave up 3 bases and V 4 bases, and 9 bases lay outside the gene matches. There are 17 residues in the CDR3. Germline V gene data show CDR1 as SGHAT and CDR2 as FQNNGV. The CDR3 loop is CASSSGTSGPRTDTQYF. For the CDR3, the DNA is TGTGCCAGCAGCTCCGGGACTAGCGGACCTCGAACAGATACGCAGTATTTT.

V and J are TRBV4-2 and TRBJ2-2; no firm D call. Germline-derived CDR1 and CDR2 are LGHNA and YNFKEQ. The germline V and J ends were trimmed by 5 bases and 6 bases, with 7 bases remaining between them. This CDR3 is built from 12 residues. CDR3 in DNA: TGTGCCAGCAGCAGCACGTCCGGGGAGCTGTTTTTT. Translation gives CASSSTSGELFF.

The chain is built from TRBV28 and TRBJ1-5; TRBD1 aligns across 8 bases. Germline CDR1 MDHEN, CDR2 SYDVKM. J lost 4 bases, V lost 4 bases, and 3 bases had no gene match. This CDR3 is built from 14 residues. The CDR3 DNA follows: TGTGCCAGCAGTTCCGGACAGGGTAATCAGCCCCAGCATTTT. Translating it yields CASSSGQGNQPQHF.

This clone was recorded once. The chain is built from TRBV10-3 and TRBJ2-1, with 11 bases that match TRBD2. CDR3 length: 19 residues. Germline-derived CDR1 and CDR2 are ENHRY and SYGVKD. Germline trimming cut 3 bases from V and 8 bases from J; bases unmatched to any gene: 18. The CDR3 DNA reads as TGTGCCATCAGTGAATTCCTAGACCTTAGCGGGGGGGCCTCCGATGAGCAGTTCTTC. Residues: CAISEFLDLSGGASDEQFF.

This CDR3 is CSVEDRGKNYGYTF. Written as DNA, the CDR3 is TGCAGCGTTGAAGACAGGGGGAAGAACTATGGCTACACCTTC. This chain joins TRBV29-1 and TRBJ1-2, with 7 bases aligning to TRBD1. The V gene end was trimmed by 0 bases and the J gene end by 2 bases; junction bases not matched to a gene: 3. Germline-derived CDR1 and CDR2 are SQVTM and ANQGSEA. The CDR3 contains 14 residues.

The V call is TRBV6-5, the J call TRBJ1-6; no clear D gene. CDR1 and CDR2 (germline): MNHEY, SVGAGI. CDR3 length: 12 amino acids. V lost 3 bases and J 9 bases, leaving 6 bases between the germline ends. The CDR3 bases are TGTGCCAGCAGTTATAAGAGTTCACCCCTCCACTTT. Translated, it gives CASSYKSSPLHF.

The chain uses TRBV19 and TRBJ2-3; 13 nucleotides match TRBD2. Germline V lookup: CDR1 LNHDA, CDR2 SQIVND (reference sequence). This CDR3 is 15 amino acids long. Trimming cost V 5 bases and J 5 bases; bases outside gene matches: 4. CDR3 residues: CASSSGTSGEDTQYF. CDR3 in DNA: TGTGCCAGTAGTTCCGGGACTAGCGGGGAAGATACGCAGTATTTT.

This clone was counted between two and nine times. The CDR3 nucleotides are TGTGCCAGCAGCGTAGAAGGGGGGGCGGTGAACACTGAAGCTTTCTTT. Translating gives CASSVEGGAVNTEAFF. The V and J genes are TRBV9 and TRBJ1-1; D might be TRBD1 (6 bases). Trimming stripped 0 bases from V and 0 bases from J, with 12 bases between. CDR3 length: 16 amino acids. Looked up from germline, CDR1 is SGDLS and CDR2 is YYNGEE.

V usage is TRBV5-4 and J usage is TRBJ1-3; D possibly corresponds to TRBD1 (6 bases). The germline V and J ends were trimmed by 2 bases and 4 bases, with 10 bases remaining between them. The CDR3 has 14 amino acids. Per the germline V gene, CDR1 is SGHNT and CDR2 is YYREEE (reference sequence). The CDR3 nucleotides are TGTGCCAGCAGCTTCAGGGGCCCCGGAAACACCATATATTTT. It yields the protein CASSFRGPGNTIYF.

V gene TRBV3-1 (or the pseudogene TRBV3-2) combines with J gene TRBJ2-3; 8 bases align to TRBD2. The germline gives CDR1 LGHDT, CDR2 YNNKEL (reference sequence). This CDR3 has 16 amino acids. The ends lost 5 bases at V and 0 bases at J; junction bases unmatched: 7. Here the CDR3 reads CASSSVQRGSTDTQYF. The DNA of the CDR3 is TGTGCCAGCAGCTCGGTTCAGCGGGGGAGCACAGATACGCAGTATTTT.

The CDR3 loop is CASSVVAGEQETQYF. For the CDR3, the DNA is TGTGCCAGCAGCGTAGTTGCGGGGGAGCAAGAGACCCAGTACTTC. V and J are TRBV9 and TRBJ2-5, with 7 bases aligning to TRBD2. V trimming: 0 bases; J trimming: 2 bases; junction bases outside the gene matches: 4. The CDR3 totals 15 residues. The germline V gene encodes CDR1 SGDLS and CDR2 YYNGEE.

The chain employs TRBV9 and TRBJ2-3; TRBD1 is a possible D gene (6 bases). The germline V gene has CDR1 SGDLS and CDR2 YYNGEE. Trimming stripped 6 bases from V and 1 base from J, with 15 bases between. CDR3 length: 15 residues. CDR3 in DNA: TGTGCCAGCACGGGACGGACAGCGGGCACAGATACGCAGTATTTT. Translated: CASTGRTAGTDTQYF.

The chain couples TRBV9 to TRBJ2-7, with unresolved D. Germline loops: CDR1 SGDLS, CDR2 YYNGEE. V lost 3 bases to trimming and J lost 3 bases, with 13 bases between them. The CDR3 is made up of 14 amino acids. CDR3 nucleotide sequence: TGTGCCAGCAGCGCGGAGACTGGCAACTACGAGCAGTACTTC. It yields the protein CASSAETGNYEQYF.

This rearrangement joins TRBV7-2 to TRBJ1-3, with 7 bases identical to TRBD1. Germline V gene sequence: CDR1 SGHTA, CDR2 FQGNSA. V was clipped by 3 bases and J by 4 bases; unmatched bases: 6. This CDR3 contains 15 residues. The chain's CDR3 is CASSFRQGRGNTIYF. CDR3 bases: TGTGCCAGCAGCTTCCGACAGGGAAGGGGAAACACCATATATTTT. The variable domain in full, with the rest retrieved from reference TRBV7-2 and TRBJ1-3, is GAGVSQSPSNKVTEKGKDVELRCDPISGHTALYWYRQSLGQGLEFLIYFQGNSAPDKSGLPSDRFSAERTGGSVSTLTIQRTQQEDSAVYLCASSFRQGRGNTIYFGEGSWLTVV.

This chain joins TRBV5-1 and TRBJ2-7; D not certain. Deletions cut 0 bases from V and 6 bases from J, with 10 bases between. CDR3 size: 13 residues. Germline V gene data show CDR1 as SGHRS and CDR2 as YFSETQ. CDR3 residues: CASSLDRDTEQYF. CDR3 DNA sequence: TGCGCCAGCAGCTTGGACCGCGATACCGAGCAGTACTTC.

A note on this clone: Germline and junction disagree at one end, which may indicate a read error. CDR3 DNA: TGTGCCAGCAGCATAGCGATCTTTGAGGCTTTCTTT. The encoded protein is CASSIAIFEAFF. This sequence joins TRBV7-9 and TRBJ1-1; no clear D. Germline-derived CDR1 and CDR2 are SEHNR and FQNEAQ (reference sequence). The CDR3 covers 12 residues.

The sample holds one count of this clone. The chain employs TRBV27 and TRBJ1-3; TRBD1 might be the D (5 bases). Per the germline V gene, CDR1 is MNHEY and CDR2 is SMNVEV (reference sequence). Trimming stripped 5 bases from V and 0 bases from J, with 14 bases between. This CDR3 has 16 amino acids. The CDR3 DNA is TGTGCCAGCAGTCGACAGTTTCCGACCTCTGGAAACACCATATATTTT. Amino acid sequence: CASSRQFPTSGNTIYF.

This clone occurred once. The chain has TRBV6-5 and TRBJ1-5; a possible D gene is TRBD1 (6 bases). Germline lookup yields CDR1 MNHEY and CDR2 SVGAGI. The V and J ends lost 6 bases and 6 bases respectively, with 15 bases between them. This CDR3 contains 14 residues. The CDR3 protein is CASSGTRAGQPQHF. The CDR3 DNA reads as TGTGCCAGCAGCGGGACAAGGGCAGGTCAGCCCCAGCATTTT.

V is TRBV27 and J is TRBJ1-5, with 7 bases identical to TRBD1. This CDR3 has 15 residues. Germline assignment: CDR1 MNHEY and CDR2 SMNVEV (reference sequence). J was trimmed by 2 bases and V by 6 bases; bases with no gene match: 7. CDR3 protein: CASRPTGPCNQPQHF. Here the CDR3 DNA reads TGTGCCAGCAGACCGACAGGGCCCTGCAATCAGCCCCAGCATTTT.

The rearrangement joins TRBV4-1 to TRBJ1-2; 9 bases are shared with TRBD1. Germline CDR1 reads MGHRA; CDR2 reads YSYEKL. There are 15 residues in the CDR3. Trimming at V came to 7 bases and at J to 2 bases, leaving 8 bases not matched to a gene. CDR3 region: CASTWTGDMNYGYTF. In DNA, the CDR3 is TGCGCCAGCACTTGGACAGGGGATATGAACTATGGCTACACCTTC.

This chain uses TRBV7-8 with TRBJ2-2, with 7 bases aligning to TRBD2. Germline V gives CDR1 SGHVS, CDR2 FQNEAQ. The length of the CDR3 is 17 residues. V shed 2 bases, J shed 1 base, and the junction held 7 bases outside the gene matches. Written as DNA, the CDR3 is TGTGCCAGCAGCTTAAGCCTACCGGGGGGGAACACCGGGGAGCTGTTTTTT. Translation gives CASSLSLPGGNTGELFF.

The V call is TRBV5-8, the J call TRBJ2-1, with TRBD2 matching over 10 bases. Germline V gene lookup returns CDR1 SGHTS and CDR2 YDEGEE. This CDR3 is built from 16 residues. V shed 1 base, J shed 9 bases, and the junction held 10 bases outside the gene matches. DNA of the CDR3: TGTGCCAGCAGCTTGTATCGGAGCGGGGGGGCCATTGAGCAGTTCTTC. As protein: CASSLYRSGGAIEQFF.

The CDR3 bases are TGTGCCAGCAGTTTAAATGGGGGCTGGCAGCCCCAGCATTTT. As protein: CASSLNGGWQPQHF. This chain uses TRBV28 with TRBJ1-5; tentative D call: TRBD1 (6 bases). There are 14 residues in the CDR3. Looked up from germline, CDR1 is MDHEN and CDR2 is SYDVKM. Trimming shortened V by 2 bases and J by 7 bases, and 12 bases separated the two germline ends. The full variable domain, completed using reference TRBV28 and TRBJ1-5, is DVKVTQSSRYLVKRTGEKVFLECVQDMDHENMFWYRQDPGLGLRLIYFSYDVKMKEKGDIPEGYSVSREKKERFSLILESASTNQTSMYLCASSLNGGWQPQHFGDGTRLSIL.

This chain joins TRBV5-4 and TRBJ2-3, with D perhaps matching TRBD2 (6 bases). The CDR3 length is 14 residues. Trimming cost V 4 bases and J 8 bases, with 17 bases left between them. CDR1 and CDR2 from the germline V gene are SGHNT and YYREEE (reference sequence). CDR3 DNA: TGTGCCAGCAGCACCCCCGAGGGGACTGTTACGCAGTATTTT. Translating it yields CASSTPEGTVTQYF.

The chain links TRBV3-1 (or the pseudogene TRBV3-2) to TRBJ2-5; D is perhaps TRBD1 (5 bases). The germline gives CDR1 LGHDT, CDR2 YNNKEL (reference sequence). There are 14 residues in the CDR3. Trimming cost V 2 bases and J 2 bases, with 9 bases left between them. The DNA for the CDR3 is TGTGCCAGCAGCCAATCAGGGATACAAGAGACCCAGTACTTC. This translates into CASSQSGIQETQYF.

This chain links TRBV6-5 with TRBJ1-1; D may be TRBD1 (5 bases). V was shortened by 5 bases and J by 7 bases, with 11 bases between the two germline ends. This CDR3 spans 12 amino acids. Germline V gene data show CDR1 as MNHEY and CDR2 as SVGAGI. The CDR3 is CASSPQAIEAFF. Written as DNA, the CDR3 is TGTGCCAGCAGTCCACAGGCGATTGAAGCTTTCTTT.

This clone was found once. The gene calls are TRBV27 and TRBJ2-2, with 7 bases lining up with TRBD1. V lost 11 bases and J lost 2; bases outside the gene matches: 8. Germline V gene lookup returns CDR1 MNHEY and CDR2 SMNVEV (reference sequence). The CDR3 totals 14 residues. The CDR3 sequence: CAGNRGKNTGELFF. DNA for the CDR3: TGTGCCGGAAACAGGGGAAAAAACACCGGGGAGCTGTTTTTT.

V is TRBV9 and J is TRBJ1-1; tentative D call: TRBD1 (5 bases). The CDR3 spans 14 residues. V was pared by 0 bases and J by 4 bases, with 10 bases between. Germline values: CDR1 SGDLS, CDR2 YYNGEE. The DNA for the CDR3 is TGTGCCAGCAGCGTAGATGGTAGGGGCACTGAAGCTTTCTTT. Translated: CASSVDGRGTEAFF.

The V and J genes are TRBV28 and TRBJ1-2, with D possibly being TRBD1 (5 bases). V was pared by 5 bases and J by 6 bases, with 13 bases between. CDR3 length: 13 residues. Germline-derived CDR1 and CDR2 are MDHEN and SYDVKM. Written as DNA, the CDR3 is TGTGCCAGCAGTATCATGGGGGGGAATGGCTACACCTTC. As protein: CASSIMGGNGYTF.

The V call is TRBV12-2, the J call TRBJ2-7; TRBD1, the table's D call, lacks a check against the DNA. TRBV12-2 is marked as a pseudogene. The CDR3 is 15 amino acids. The CDR3 region is CASRSPRGFLYEQYF. CDR3 coding DNA: TGTGCAAGTCGCTCCCCCAGGGGGTTCCTGTACGAGCAGTACTTC.

J is TRBJ1-1 and V is TRBV27, with 7 nucleotides matching TRBD1. There are 16 residues in the CDR3. CDR1 and CDR2 (germline): MNHEY, SMNVEV (reference sequence). Trimming removed 3 bases from V and 1 base from J; junction bases left unmatched: 8. CDR3: CASSFIVTGQNTEAFF. Written as DNA, the CDR3 is TGTGCCAGCAGTTTCATTGTGACAGGGCAGAACACTGAAGCTTTCTTT.